The 14 T cell receptor beta chains below come from one sample, sequenced in a study of identical twins. TCRdb re-called the 5' RACE reads through MiXCR, storing one row per CDR3 protein. This table holds hundreds of thousands of distinct CDR3 sequences, about 8.3% found once. These data were likewise used in another study, on yellow fever vaccine responses in identical twins.

The material sequenced was memory (CD45RO+) T cells sorted from blood. The source is a woman under 30 in good health.

This clonotype was detected a few times. The CDR3 region is CASSQDRARLTTGELFF. The DNA for the CDR3 is TGTGCCAGCAGCCAAGATAGGGCGCGCCTTACGACCGGGGAGCTGTTTTTT. The gene calls are TRBV4-2 and TRBJ2-2; no definite D call. The CDR3 runs 17 residues. The V end lost 0 bases, the J end lost 5 bases, and 16 bases lay between the germline ends. Germline V gives CDR1 LGHNA, CDR2 YNFKEQ.

J is TRBJ2-3 and V is TRBV3-1; unclear D gene. The CDR3 extends over 15 amino acids. The germline V gene has CDR1 LGHDT and CDR2 YNNKEL (reference sequence). V lost 1 base to trimming and J lost 3 bases, with 11 bases between them. The CDR3 reads CASSQGGIFTDTQYF. CDR3 nucleotide sequence: TGTGCCAGCAGCCAAGGAGGAATTTTTACAGATACGCAGTATTTT.

At least ten counts were recorded for this clonotype. The chain combines TRBV4-2 with TRBJ1-1; no clear D gene. Germline lookup yields CDR1 LGHNA and CDR2 YNFKEQ. With 0 bases removed from V and 0 bases from J, the gap between germline ends came to 20 bases. The CDR3 contains 19 residues. The CDR3 DNA is TGTGCCAGCAGCCAAGAAGGTGCGGGGAAAAGATCCATGAACACTGAAGCTTTCTTT. Translation gives CASSQEGAGKRSMNTEAFF.

This clonotype was recorded many times. The chain couples TRBV10-3 to TRBJ1-1, with a possible D match to TRBD1 (6 bases). Trimming took 6 bases from V and 3 from J, leaving 17 bases between them. This CDR3 comprises 15 residues. Germline V gives CDR1 ENHRY, CDR2 SYGVKD. The CDR3 DNA follows: TGTGCCATCAGGCCTACCCAGGAGGGGGACACTGAAGCTTTCTTT. This gives the protein CAIRPTQEGDTEAFF.

The chain employs TRBV19 and TRBJ2-1; possibly TRBD1 for D (5 bases). The V end lost 3 bases, the J end lost 7 bases, and 13 bases lay between the germline ends. The CDR3 consists of 14 residues. Germline V lookup: CDR1 LNHDA, CDR2 SQIVND (reference sequence). CDR3 DNA sequence: TGTGCCAGTAGTATTAAGGGGATGGTAAATGAGCAGTTCTTC. Protein product: CASSIKGMVNEQFF.

This clonotype was detected ten times or more. The chain joins TRBV6-6 to TRBJ1-1; the D is unclear. The CDR3 totals 13 residues. CDR1 is MNHNY, CDR2 SVGAGI, per germline (reference sequence). Trimming removed 6 bases from V and 1 base from J, with 9 bases in between. The CDR3: CASRTWENTEAFF. For the CDR3, the DNA is TGTGCCAGCAGGACTTGGGAGAACACTGAAGCTTTCTTT.

The rearrangement joins TRBV5-1 to TRBJ2-6; 15 bases align to TRBD2. The CDR3 contains 20 residues. In germline, CDR1 is SGHRS, CDR2 YFSETQ. The V gene end was trimmed by 1 base and the J gene end by 2 bases; junction bases not matched to a gene: 7. The CDR3 spells CASSLTGGLAGGTGANVLTF. Written as DNA, the CDR3 is TGCGCCAGCAGCTTGACCGGGGGACTAGCGGGAGGAACTGGGGCCAACGTCCTGACTTTC.

This clonotype was detected many times. V and J are TRBV10-3 and TRBJ2-3; 13 nucleotides align to TRBD2. V trimming: 4 bases; J trimming: 4 bases; junction bases outside the gene matches: 5. The germline V gene has CDR1 ENHRY and CDR2 SYGVKD. The CDR3 covers 16 residues. The CDR3 DNA reads TGTGCCATCAGTGCCCCGGGACTAGCGGGGTCAGATACGCAGTATTTT. Translating it yields CAISAPGLAGSDTQYF.

This clonotype was recorded a few times. Possible read error: a much larger clone is one base away. CDR3 sequence: CASSRYYNEQFF. The CDR3 DNA follows: TGTGCCAGCAGTCGCTACTACAATGAGCAGTTCTTC. V and J are TRBV6-2 or TRBV6-3 and TRBJ2-1; D not resolved. V gave up 5 bases and J gave up 3 bases, with 5 bases separating them. Germline CDR1 MNHEY, CDR2 SVGEGT. The CDR3 covers 12 residues.

In its sample, this clonotype was seen many times. This chain links TRBV7-3 with TRBJ2-3; D gene unclear. Trimming stripped 1 base from V and 3 bases from J, with 8 bases between. This CDR3 is 14 amino acids long. Per the germline V gene, CDR1 is SGHTA and CDR2 is FQGTGA. The CDR3, as DNA: TGTGCCAGCAGCTTAATTCCCGATACAGATACGCAGTATTTT. Its translation is CASSLIPDTDTQYF.

This clonotype was seen a few times. This rearrangement joins TRBV18 to TRBJ2-1; D unclear. V shed 2 bases and J shed 3 bases, with 11 bases lying between them. The CDR3 runs 15 residues. Germline-derived CDR1 and CDR2 are KGHSH and LQKENI. For the CDR3, the DNA is TGTGCCAGCTCACCAAAGAAGACAAGCTACAATGAGCAGTTCTTC. It is translated as CASSPKKTSYNEQFF.

This clonotype was seen ten or more times. This chain uses TRBV24-1 with TRBJ2-2; 8 nucleotides align to TRBD1. The CDR3 totals 18 residues. Germline assignment: CDR1 KGHDR and CDR2 SFDVKD. The trim removed 5 bases at V and 0 bases at J, leaving 10 bases unmatched. The CDR3 loop is CATSGKQGVGANTGELFF. The CDR3 DNA reads TGTGCCACCAGTGGCAAACAGGGGGTGGGAGCGAACACCGGGGAGCTGTTTTTT.

J is TRBJ2-7 and V is TRBV20-1; no clear D. CDR3 size: 12 residues. Germline V CDR1 and CDR2: DFQATT, SNEGSKA (reference sequence). The V end lost 2 bases, the J end lost 3 bases, and 8 bases lay between the germline ends. The CDR3, as DNA: TGCAGTGCTAGACTAGGCCTCTACGAGCAGTACTTC. Residues: CSARLGLYEQYF.

The chain's CDR3 is CASSLGPKETQYF. The DNA of the CDR3 is TGTGCCAGCAGCTTAGGTCCAAAAGAGACCCAGTACTTC. This chain uses TRBV7-9 with TRBJ2-5; no firm D call. The CDR3 extends over 13 amino acids. CDR1 SEHNR and CDR2 FQNEAQ come from the germline V gene (reference sequence). V lost 1 base and J lost 3, with 6 bases in between.